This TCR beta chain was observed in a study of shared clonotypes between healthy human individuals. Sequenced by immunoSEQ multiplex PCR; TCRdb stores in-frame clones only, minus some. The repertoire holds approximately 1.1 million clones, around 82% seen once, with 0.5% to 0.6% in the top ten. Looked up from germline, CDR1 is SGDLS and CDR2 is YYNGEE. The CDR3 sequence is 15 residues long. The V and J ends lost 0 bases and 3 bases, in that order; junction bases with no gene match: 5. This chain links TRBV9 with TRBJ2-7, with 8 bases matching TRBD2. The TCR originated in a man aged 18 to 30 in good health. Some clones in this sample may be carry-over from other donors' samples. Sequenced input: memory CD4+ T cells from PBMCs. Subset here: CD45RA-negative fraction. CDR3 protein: CASSVGAGAFYEQYF. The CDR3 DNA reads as TGTGCCAGCAGCGTAGGAGCGGGAGCCTTCTACGAGCAGTACTTC.